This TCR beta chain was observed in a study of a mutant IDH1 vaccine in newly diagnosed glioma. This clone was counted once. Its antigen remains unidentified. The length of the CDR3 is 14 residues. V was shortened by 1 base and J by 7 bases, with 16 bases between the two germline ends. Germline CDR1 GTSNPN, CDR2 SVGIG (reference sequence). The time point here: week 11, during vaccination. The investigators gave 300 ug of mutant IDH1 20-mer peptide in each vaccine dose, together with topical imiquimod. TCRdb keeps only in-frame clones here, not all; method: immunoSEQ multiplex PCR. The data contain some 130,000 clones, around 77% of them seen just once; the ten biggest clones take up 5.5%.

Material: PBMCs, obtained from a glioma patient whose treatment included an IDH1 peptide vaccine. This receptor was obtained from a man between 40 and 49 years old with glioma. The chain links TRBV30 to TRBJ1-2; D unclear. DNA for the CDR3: TGTGCCTGGAGTGGGGTGAAGGGAGCGGCTGGCTACACCTTC. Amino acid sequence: CAWSGVKGAAGYTF.